This is a list of T cell receptor beta chains from one sample in a study of blood T cell repertoires in COVID-19. Measured with immunoSEQ multiplex PCR; TCRdb has only the in-frame clones, and not every one. The sample has roughly 300,000 clones, 80% to 95% seen once; the top ten hold about 2.2%. The sequenced sample consisted of peripheral blood. The receptor set was obtained from a woman between 25 and 40 years old with COVID-19, enrolled during active disease. Both conserved end residues are part of each CDR3. The order of the fields is D gene, J gene, V gene, clone size, CDR3 DNA, CDR3 protein. The D gene is left open where the match is weak. A row's size may be missing; if present it is once, few, many or a size class.

D: TRBD1
J: TRBJ2-7
V: TRBV28
size: -
DNA: TGTGCCAGCAGATTCTCAGCTACACGGGACAGGGCCTACGAGCAGTACTTC
CDR3: CASRFSATRDRAYEQYF

D: -
J: TRBJ2-1
V: TRBV11-2
size: -
DNA: TGTGCCAGCAGCCTAAGGGGGGGTGGCAATGAGCAGTTCTTC
CDR3: CASSLRGGGNEQFF

D: -
J: TRBJ2-1
V: TRBV28
size: -
DNA: TGTGCCAGCAGTACGCAGGGTGGCGGGGCTTCCTACAATGAGCAGTTCTTC
CDR3: CASSTQGGGASYNEQFF

D: TRBD1
J: TRBJ1-3
V: TRBV19
size: once
DNA: TGTGCCAGTAGTCCGACAGGGTATGGAAACACCATATATTTT
CDR3: CASSPTGYGNTIYF

D: -
J: TRBJ2-2
V: TRBV15
size: -
DNA: TGTGCCACCCGCGAACAGGGTTTAGACACCGGGGAGCTGTTTTTT
CDR3: CATREQGLDTGELFF

D: -
J: TRBJ1-4
V: TRBV15
size: -
DNA: TGTGCCACCAGCAGAGATAGGCGGTTGGGTGAAAAACTGTTTTTT
CDR3: CATSRDRRLGEKLFF

D: -
J: TRBJ2-2
V: TRBV27
size: -
DNA: TGTGCCAGCAGTTTGAAGATGGGGGGTGACACCGGGGAGCTGTTTTTT
CDR3: CASSLKMGGDTGELFF

D: TRBD2
J: TRBJ2-2
V: TRBV7-9
size: -
DNA: TGTGCCAGCAGCTCACTCCCGGGACTAGCGGGATCCGGGGAGCTGTTTTTT
CDR3: CASSSLPGLAGSGELFF

D: -
J: TRBJ2-1
V: TRBV6-5
size: -
DNA: TGTGCCAGCAATGGGGCCCCTGCCGGGGAGCAGTTCTTC
CDR3: CASNGAPAGEQFF

D: -
J: TRBJ2-7
V: TRBV30
size: -
DNA: TGTGCCTGGTCCTCGAGCTACGAGCAGTACTTC
CDR3: CAWSSSYEQYF

D: -
J: TRBJ1-1
V: TRBV28
size: -
DNA: TGTGCCAGCAGTTTATTAGAGGACCAGGGCACTGAAGCTTTCTTT
CDR3: CASSLLEDQGTEAFF

D: TRBD1
J: TRBJ1-1
V: TRBV4-1
size: -
DNA: TGCGCCAGCAGCCAAGATCCGGACAGGGAAGCTTTCTTT
CDR3: CASSQDPDREAFF

D: -
J: TRBJ2-3
V: TRBV18
size: -
DNA: TGTGCCAGCTCACCGAAGGGGCAGGGCACAGATACGCAGTATTTT
CDR3: CASSPKGQGTDTQYF

D: -
J: TRBJ1-1
V: TRBV7-2
size: -
DNA: TGTGCCAGCAGCTTAGTGGCGAACACTGAAGCTTTCTTT
CDR3: CASSLVANTEAFF

D: -
J: TRBJ2-7
V: TRBV28
size: -
DNA: TGTGCCAGCAGCCTTGGAGGAGGAGGCTACGAGCAGTACTTC
CDR3: CASSLGGGGYEQYF

D: TRBD1
J: TRBJ1-2
V: TRBV12-3/TRBV12-4
size: -
DNA: TGTGCCAGCAGTTTACGACAGGGCGACGGCTACACCTTC
CDR3: CASSLRQGDGYTF

D: TRBD2
J: TRBJ2-7
V: TRBV10-3
size: once
DNA: TGTGCCATCAGTCAGCGGGACTCCTTCTACGAGCAGTACTTC
CDR3: CAISQRDSFYEQYF

D: -
J: TRBJ1-2
V: TRBV10-3
size: -
DNA: TGTGCCATCAATAAGAACAGGGAAGGGCTAGGTGGCTACACCTTC
CDR3: CAINKNREGLGGYTF

D: TRBD1
J: TRBJ1-5
V: TRBV2
size: -
DNA: TGTGCCAGCAGCCCACAGGGGGTGAGACAGCCCCAGCATTTT
CDR3: CASSPQGVRQPQHF

D: -
J: TRBJ1-1
V: TRBV9
size: -
DNA: TGTGCCAGCAGCGTAGCGTCAGGGTTGAACACTGAAGCTTTCTTT
CDR3: CASSVASGLNTEAFF

D: -
J: TRBJ2-1
V: TRBV3-1/TRBV3-2
size: once
DNA: TGTGCCAGCAGCCACCAACCCCAGGCCTATGAGCAGTTCTTC
CDR3: CASSHQPQAYEQFF

D: -
J: TRBJ2-1
V: TRBV5-1
size: -
DNA: TGCGCCAGCAGCATCGAGAGCAACTCCTACAATGAGCAGTTCTTC
CDR3: CASSIESNSYNEQFF

D: -
J: TRBJ1-5
V: TRBV5-6
size: -
DNA: TGTGCCAGCAGCTTGAAGGGGGTCCTGGTCCAGCATTTT
CDR3: CASSLKGVLVQHF

D: TRBD1
J: TRBJ1-2
V: TRBV5-4
size: -
DNA: TGTGCCAGCAGCTTGCGGGACAGGAATTATGGCTACACCTTC
CDR3: CASSLRDRNYGYTF

D: -
J: TRBJ1-1
V: TRBV6-1
size: -
DNA: TGTGCCAGCAGTGAACAGGTAGGGGACACTGAAGCTTTCTTT
CDR3: CASSEQVGDTEAFF

D: -
J: TRBJ1-2
V: TRBV6-5
size: -
DNA: TGTGCCAGCAGTTACCGGGAGACTCTTTATGGCTACACCTTC
CDR3: CASSYRETLYGYTF

D: -
J: TRBJ1-1
V: TRBV11-2
size: -
DNA: TGTGCCAGCAGCTTAGTGGGTGGTGGGCATGAAGCTTTCTTT
CDR3: CASSLVGGGHEAFF

D: TRBD1
J: TRBJ1-1
V: TRBV19
size: -
DNA: TGTGCCAGTATGGGACAGGCGGCCACTGAAGCTTTCTTT
CDR3: CASMGQAATEAFF

D: -
J: TRBJ1-1
V: TRBV29-1
size: -
DNA: TGCAGCGTTAACAGGGTAGGCACTGAAGCTTTCTTT
CDR3: CSVNRVGTEAFF

D: -
J: TRBJ1-5
V: TRBV4-1
size: -
DNA: TGCGCCAGCAGCCATGACACAGGAAACAATCAGCCCCAGCATTTT
CDR3: CASSHDTGNNQPQHF

D: -
J: TRBJ1-2
V: TRBV9
size: -
DNA: TGTGCCAGCAGCGTAAGCGGGGGGCGGAAGAACTATGGCTACACCTTC
CDR3: CASSVSGGRKNYGYTF

D: -
J: TRBJ2-2
V: TRBV14
size: -
DNA: TGTGCCAGCAGCCAAGTTCGGGGGAACACCGGGGAGCTGTTTTTT
CDR3: CASSQVRGNTGELFF

D: TRBD1
J: TRBJ2-3
V: TRBV7-9
size: -
DNA: TGTGCCAGCAGCCTAAAGAGGCAGGGGGCCACAGATACGCAGTATTTT
CDR3: CASSLKRQGATDTQYF

D: -
J: TRBJ1-1
V: TRBV7-3
size: -
DNA: TGTGCCAGCAGCGCATACAGGAACACTGAAGCTTTCTTT
CDR3: CASSAYRNTEAFF

D: TRBD2
J: TRBJ2-1
V: TRBV7-3
size: -
DNA: TGTGCCAGCAGCCTCGGGACTAGCGGGAGAGACTACAATGAGCAGTTCTTC
CDR3: CASSLGTSGRDYNEQFF

D: TRBD1
J: TRBJ1-2
V: TRBV7-8
size: -
DNA: TGTGCCAGCAGCTTAGACCGGGACAGGGGGCTGGGGGGCTACACCTTC
CDR3: CASSLDRDRGLGGYTF

D: -
J: TRBJ2-1
V: TRBV5-1
size: -
DNA: TGCGCCAGCAGCTTGGGAATGAGTAATGAGCAGTTCTTC
CDR3: CASSLGMSNEQFF

D: -
J: TRBJ1-5
V: TRBV18
size: -
DNA: TGTGCCAGCTCACCACCTACCGGGTCTCAGCCCCAGCATTTT
CDR3: CASSPPTGSQPQHF

D: TRBD2
J: TRBJ2-3
V: TRBV7-6
size: -
DNA: TGTGCCAGCAGCTCACACGGGACTAGCGGCACAGATACGCAGTATTTT
CDR3: CASSSHGTSGTDTQYF

D: TRBD1
J: TRBJ1-3
V: TRBV6-5
size: -
DNA: TGTGCCAGCAAACAGGGGCTGGCTGGAAACACCATATATTTT
CDR3: CASKQGLAGNTIYF

D: TRBD2
J: TRBJ2-2
V: TRBV6-2/TRBV6-3
size: -
DNA: TGTGCCAGCAGTTACGGGACTAGCGGGAACACCGGGGAGCTGTTTTTT
CDR3: CASSYGTSGNTGELFF

D: TRBD1
J: TRBJ1-2
V: TRBV19
size: -
DNA: TGTGCCAGTAGTACGGGACAGGGGATCTATAGCTATGGCTACACCTTC
CDR3: CASSTGQGIYSYGYTF

D: TRBD1
J: TRBJ2-6
V: TRBV7-9
size: -
DNA: TGTGCCAGCAGTCAACAGGGGATCGTCTCCTCTGGGGCCAACGTCCTGACTTTC
CDR3: CASSQQGIVSSGANVLTF

D: TRBD1
J: TRBJ2-1
V: TRBV4-2
size: -
DNA: TGTGCCAGCAGCCAAGGGGACAGGGTCTCCTACAATGAGCAGTTCTTC
CDR3: CASSQGDRVSYNEQFF

D: TRBD2
J: TRBJ2-3
V: TRBV19
size: once
DNA: TGTGCCAGTAGTATAGCCGTGAGCGGGACCACAGATACGCAGTATTTT
CDR3: CASSIAVSGTTDTQYF

D: TRBD1
J: TRBJ1-3
V: TRBV3-1/TRBV3-2
size: -
DNA: TGTGCCAGCAGCCGGGACAGTTCTGGAAACACCATATATTTT
CDR3: CASSRDSSGNTIYF